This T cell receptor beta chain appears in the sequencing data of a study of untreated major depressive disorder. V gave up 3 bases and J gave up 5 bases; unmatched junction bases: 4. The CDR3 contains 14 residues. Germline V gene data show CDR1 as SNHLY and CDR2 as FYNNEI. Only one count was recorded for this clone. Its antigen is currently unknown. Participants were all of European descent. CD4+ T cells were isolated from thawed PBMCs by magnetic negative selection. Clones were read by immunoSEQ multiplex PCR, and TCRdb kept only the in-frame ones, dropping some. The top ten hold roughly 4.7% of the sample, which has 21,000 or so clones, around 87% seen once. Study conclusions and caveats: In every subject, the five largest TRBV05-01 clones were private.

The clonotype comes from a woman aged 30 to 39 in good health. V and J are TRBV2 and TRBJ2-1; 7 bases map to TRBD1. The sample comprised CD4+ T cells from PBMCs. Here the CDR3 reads CASSETGYNNEQFF. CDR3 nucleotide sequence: TGTGCCAGCAGTGAGACAGGGTATAACAATGAGCAGTTCTTC.